A single T cell receptor beta chain is shown here with its context. The data originate from a study of blood T cell repertoires in COVID-19. As for the study in general: Samples representing acute and convalescent COVID-19 were sourced from the United States, Italy and Spain. Sources were T cells, B-cell-depleted T cells, or PBMCs; the material itself was cDNA or gDNA.

V gave up 5 bases and J gave up 0 bases, with 14 bases separating them. Germline CDR1 is MNHEY and CDR2 is SMNVEV (reference sequence). The CDR3 sequence is 16 residues long. In the authors' workflow: For nucleated cells, counts were estimated from reference gene primer amplification. Produced via immunoSEQ multiplex PCR; TCRdb's table is partial and in-frame only. The V and J calls and clone size were taken over from that table, and D and trimming were inferred from the DNA. There are fewer than 300,000 clones in the sample; around nine tenths occur only once, and around 9.1% lies in the top ten. The sample consisted of peripheral blood. The TCR sequence derives from a man between 35 and 55 years old who had recovered from COVID-19. The V call is TRBV27, the J call TRBJ2-4, with D tentatively TRBD1 (6 bases). The CDR3 reads CASSVGQTLAKNIQYF. In DNA, the CDR3 is TGTGCCAGCAGTGTAGGACAGACACTAGCCAAAAACATTCAGTACTTC.